A single sample gave rise to the 29 T cell receptor beta chains below, sequenced in a study of beta chain features in type 1 diabetes. Expressed TCRB transcripts were sequenced because the entire RNA isolate underwent reverse transcription. Clones were read by immunoSEQ multiplex PCR, and TCRdb kept only the in-frame ones, dropping some. This table has around 400,000 clones, more than 12% appearing once. Sequencing was performed on naive CD4+ T cells from blood. The receptors stem from a woman under 30 in good health.

V and J are TRBV7-9 and TRBJ1-2; 7 positions agree with TRBD1. This CDR3 region has 14 residues. J gave up 8 bases and V 3 bases, and 9 bases lay outside the gene matches. CDR1 is SEHNR and CDR2 is FQNEAQ in the germline V gene (reference sequence). The CDR3 region is CASSLEETGPGYTF. In DNA form, the CDR3 reads TGTGCCAGCAGCTTGGAGGAGACAGGGCCGGGCTACACCTTC.

This clone is a singleton in its sample. The J gene is TRBJ2-6, the V gene TRBV19; 7 nucleotides match TRBD2. The CDR3 covers 19 residues. V lost 7 bases and J lost 0; bases outside the gene matches: 15. Germline loops: CDR1 LNHDA, CDR2 SQIVND (reference sequence). CDR3 sequence reads: CASTLARLALLSGANVLTF. In DNA form, the CDR3 reads TGTGCCAGTACCCTAGCTAGACTAGCCCTACTCTCTGGGGCCAACGTCCTGACTTTC.

V and J are TRBV2 and TRBJ1-5; D might be TRBD1 (6 bases). This CDR3 is 15 amino acids long. V lost 4 bases to trimming and J lost 0 bases, with 10 bases between them. Per germline, CDR1 SNHLY and CDR2 FYNNEI. Written as DNA, the CDR3 is TGTGCCAGCAGTGCTACAGGGTATAGCAATCAGCCCCAGCATTTT. Its translation: CASSATGYSNQPQHF.

This clone appeared a few times. The chain links TRBV7-9 to TRBJ2-6, with D tentatively TRBD2 (5 bases). Deletions cut 0 bases from V and 0 bases from J, with 12 bases between. Germline V gene data show CDR1 as SEHNR and CDR2 as FQNEAQ (reference sequence). The CDR3 sequence is 18 residues long. In DNA, the CDR3 is TGTGCCAGCAGCTTAGCGCTTCTGGGGAGCTCTGGGGCCAACGTCCTGACTTTC. It yields the protein CASSLALLGSSGANVLTF.

This clone was counted only a few times. The V gene is TRBV30, the J gene TRBJ1-4; D gene ambiguous. The germline V gene encodes CDR1 GTSNPN and CDR2 SVGIG (reference sequence). Trimming removed 8 bases at V and 5 bases at J, with 12 bases between. The CDR3 covers 12 residues. This CDR3 is CAPGTGNEKLFF. Written as DNA, the CDR3 is TGTGCCCCCGGAACCGGGAATGAAAAACTGTTTTTT.

The chain recombines TRBV13 with TRBJ2-5; TRBD2 agrees at 9 bases. J lost 0 bases, V lost 3 bases, and 17 bases had no gene match. The CDR3 runs 20 residues. Germline assignment: CDR1 PRHDT and CDR2 FYEKMQ (reference sequence). The CDR3 reads CASSFAAGGLPPSYQETQYF. CDR3 DNA: TGTGCCAGCAGCTTCGCGGCGGGAGGGCTCCCACCATCGTACCAAGAGACCCAGTACTTC.

This clone was counted a few times. The genes are TRBV25-1 and TRBJ2-7; D is possibly TRBD1 (5 bases). The V end was cut by 5 bases, the J end by 6 bases, with 11 bases between. The V gene's germline CDR1 is MGHDK and CDR2 SYGVNS. The CDR3 contains 12 residues. The CDR3 DNA is TGTGCCAGCAGTTACAGGAGTTTCGAGCAGTACTTC. It codes for CASSYRSFEQYF.

This clone has only one observation. This chain links TRBV14 with TRBJ2-1; possible D gene TRBD2, 6 bases. V was pared by 3 bases and J by 10 bases, with 19 bases between. CDR1 and CDR2 (germline): SGHDN, FVKESK. CDR3 length: 15 residues. CDR3 sequence: CASSQAFLRAGEQFF. The DNA of the CDR3 is TGTGCCAGCAGCCAGGCGTTTTTGCGGGCGGGGGAGCAGTTCTTC.

The gene calls are TRBV18 and TRBJ1-1; D remains ambiguous. There are 15 residues in the CDR3. V was cut by 1 base and J by 5 bases, with 14 bases left in between. Germline V lookup: CDR1 KGHSH, CDR2 LQKENI. The CDR3 nucleotides read TGTGCCAGCTCACCACGACTAGGACGAAGAACTGAAGCTTTCTTT. Translating it yields CASSPRLGRRTEAFF.

This rearrangement joins TRBV29-1 to TRBJ2-3; possible D gene TRBD2, 5 bases. CDR3 length: 13 amino acids. Germline-derived CDR1 and CDR2 are SQVTM and ANQGSEA. V lost 6 bases and J 2 bases, leaving 12 bases between the germline ends. The CDR3 region has the DNA TGCAGCGTAGACGGGGTACCCACAGATACGCAGTATTTT. Protein: CSVDGVPTDTQYF.

In its sample, this clone was seen a few times. J is TRBJ1-2 and V is TRBV6-1; 9 bases match TRBD1. The V gene's germline CDR1 is MNHNS and CDR2 SASEGT. This CDR3 comprises 13 residues. With 4 bases clipped from V and 8 bases from J, the junction kept 5 bases outside the gene matches. As DNA, the CDR3 is TGTGCCAGCAGTGGGACAGGGGCACGGGGCTACACCTTC. Its protein product is CASSGTGARGYTF.

The gene calls are TRBV2 and TRBJ2-6; TRBD1 might be the D (6 bases). The germline gives CDR1 SNHLY, CDR2 FYNNEI. Trimming took off 1 base at V and 2 bases at J, with 6 bases between the two ends. The CDR3 is 15 residues long. CDR3: CASSEDRAGANVLTF. CDR3 in DNA: TGTGCCAGCAGTGAAGACAGGGCTGGGGCCAACGTCCTGACTTTC.

The table lists this clone with a few counts. The chain recombines TRBV28 with TRBJ2-3, with 15 bases lining up with TRBD2. The CDR3 has 19 amino acids. The J segment lost 4 bases and the V segment lost 2 bases, leaving 10 bases of the junction unmatched. From germline, CDR1 is MDHEN and CDR2 SYDVKM. DNA for the CDR3: TGTGCCAGCAGTTTAGTAGGACTAGCGGGAGGGTTGAGCGCAGATACGCAGTATTTT. It codes for CASSLVGLAGGLSADTQYF.

The J gene is TRBJ2-7, the V gene TRBV27, with TRBD1 matching over 9 bases. Germline values: CDR1 MNHEY, CDR2 SMNVEV (reference sequence). The V segment lost 3 bases and the J segment 7 bases; nucleotides outside the gene matches: 13. The CDR3 has 16 amino acids. Here the CDR3 reads CASSFPPGQGLWEQYF. The CDR3 coding sequence is TGTGCCAGCAGTTTTCCTCCGGGACAGGGATTGTGGGAGCAGTACTTC.

Only a few counts were recorded for this clone. At the DNA level, this CDR3 is encoded by other sequences in the same sample as well. The chain employs TRBV5-1 and TRBJ2-1, with TRBD2 matching 8 bases. CDR3 length: 15 residues. In germline, CDR1 is SGHRS, CDR2 YFSETQ. V was clipped by 2 bases and J by 3 bases; unmatched bases: 4. The CDR3 nucleotides read TGCGCCAGCAGCTTAGTAGCGGGAAACTACAATGAGCAGTTCTTC. It encodes CASSLVAGNYNEQFF.

The table lists this clone with a few counts. The CDR3 spells CASSVDLAGAREQFF. CDR3 in DNA: TGTGCCAGCAGCGTAGATCTAGCGGGAGCACGTGAGCAGTTCTTC. The rearrangement links TRBV9 to TRBJ2-1, with 10 bases lining up with TRBD2. V lost 0 bases, J lost 9 bases, and 6 bases stayed unmatched. The germline gives CDR1 SGDLS, CDR2 YYNGEE. This CDR3 is built from 15 residues.

This clone was seen a few times. This chain uses TRBV2 with TRBJ1-2; the D gene is possibly TRBD1 (5 bases). Germline loops: CDR1 SNHLY, CDR2 FYNNEI. Trimming stripped 8 bases from V and 6 bases from J, with 16 bases between. CDR3 length: 13 residues. The DNA for the CDR3 is TGTGCCAGCGGCAGAACAAAAGGGGATGGCTACACCTTC. Encoded protein: CASGRTKGDGYTF.

In its sample, this clone was seen a few times. The rearrangement joins TRBV7-9 to TRBJ2-1, with TRBD2 matching over 12 bases. The V and J ends lost 3 bases and 10 bases, in that order; junction bases with no gene match: 10. The germline CDR1 and CDR2 sequences are SEHNR and FQNEAQ (reference sequence). The CDR3 runs to 16 residues. The CDR3 DNA sequence: TGTGCCAGCAGCTTGCCCGGACTAGCGGGGACGGGAGAGCAGTTCTTC. Its translation is CASSLPGLAGTGEQFF.

This clone appeared a few times. The CDR3 nucleotides are TGCGCCAGCACTCTAGCCGGGGGACCCTCCTACAATGAGCAGTTCTTC. Its translation is CASTLAGGPSYNEQFF. This sequence joins TRBV5-1 and TRBJ2-1, with D possibly matching TRBD2 (6 bases). V dropped 6 bases and J dropped 0 bases, with 16 bases sitting between them. CDR1 SGHRS and CDR2 YFSETQ come from the germline V gene. The CDR3 contains 16 residues.

This clone has a handful of counts. This chain connects TRBV29-1 to TRBJ2-4, with TRBD1 matching over 7 bases. Losses at the gene ends were 8 bases for V and 8 bases for J; bases not matched to a gene: 9. Germline V lookup: CDR1 SQVTM, CDR2 ANQGSEA. The CDR3 runs to 12 residues. CDR3 sequence: CSTWTGSDIQYF. The CDR3 DNA reads TGCAGCACCTGGACAGGTAGTGACATTCAGTACTTC. The full variable domain, in which reference TRBV29-1 and TRBJ2-4 provide the parts outside the CDR3, is SAVISQKPSRDICQRGTSLTIQCQVDSQVTMMFWYRQQPGQSLTLIATANQGSEATYESGFVIDKFPISRPNLTFSTLTVSNMSPEDSSIYLCSTWTGSDIQYFGAGTRLSVL.

The chain links TRBV2 to TRBJ1-2; a weak D match, TRBD1 (6 bases). The CDR3 loop spans 11 amino acids. V gave up 2 bases and J gave up 13 bases, with 11 bases separating them. Germline V gene lookup returns CDR1 SNHLY and CDR2 FYNNEI. The CDR3 region has the DNA TGTGCCAGCAGTGAACAACAGGGACCCACCTTC. Translation gives CASSEQQGPTF.

A few counts support this clone. This chain uses TRBV29-1 with TRBJ2-2; TRBD2 matches at 8 bases. The CDR3 sequence is 14 residues long. After removal of 3 bases from V and 7 bases from J, the junction contained 7 bases not matched to a gene. Germline V gene lookup returns CDR1 SQVTM and CDR2 ANQGSEA. CDR3 residues: CSVEGSGVVGELFF. The CDR3 coding sequence is TGCAGCGTTGAGGGTAGCGGGGTAGTCGGGGAGCTGTTTTTT.

This clone was recorded a few times. The chain combines TRBV9 with TRBJ2-7; 7 nucleotides agree with TRBD1. J was trimmed by 3 bases and V by 0 bases; bases with no gene match: 6. This CDR3 is 15 amino acids long. The germline V gene encodes CDR1 SGDLS and CDR2 YYNGEE. This CDR3 reads CASSVGTGGVYEQYF. In DNA, the CDR3 is TGTGCCAGCAGCGTAGGGACAGGCGGAGTCTACGAGCAGTACTTC.

This chain uses TRBV6-5 with TRBJ2-1; TRBD2 matches 9 bases. CDR1 and CDR2 (germline): MNHEY, SVGAGI. V dropped 2 bases and J dropped 7; count of bases not matched to a gene: 6. The CDR3 runs 15 residues. This chain's CDR3 is CASSYRVAGDNEQFF. CDR3 nucleotide sequence: TGTGCCAGCAGTTACCGGGTAGCGGGAGATAATGAGCAGTTCTTC.

The chain carries TRBV19 and TRBJ1-2; 9 bases are shared with TRBD1. The germline V gene encodes CDR1 LNHDA and CDR2 SQIVND (reference sequence). The CDR3 spans 17 residues. Trimming cost V 4 bases and J 2 bases; bases outside gene matches: 11. The DNA for the CDR3 is TGTGCCAGTAGTAAGTCGACAGGGGGACGGTGGAACTATGGCTACACCTTC. Protein sequence: CASSKSTGGRWNYGYTF.

The chain has TRBV28 and TRBJ2-3; 11 positions agree with TRBD2. V was clipped by 4 bases and J by 0 bases; unmatched bases: 6. This CDR3 comprises 17 residues. The V gene's germline CDR1 is MDHEN and CDR2 SYDVKM. The CDR3 spells CASSSPGLAGSTDTQYF. The CDR3 DNA is TGTGCCAGCAGTTCCCCCGGACTAGCGGGCAGCACAGATACGCAGTATTTT.

This rearrangement joins TRBV11-2 to TRBJ2-3; 14 bases align to TRBD2. Looked up from germline, CDR1 is SGHAT and CDR2 is FQNNGV. With V trimmed by 5 bases and J by 1 base, 5 bases remained unmatched. This CDR3 is 17 amino acids long. CDR3 loop: CASSPPGLAGGTDTQYF. Here the CDR3 DNA reads TGTGCCAGCAGCCCACCGGGACTAGCGGGAGGCACAGATACGCAGTATTTT.

V gene TRBV29-1 combines with J gene TRBJ2-3, with D tentatively TRBD1 (6 bases). The length of the CDR3 is 13 residues. Per the germline V gene, CDR1 is SQVTM and CDR2 is ANQGSEA. The ends were cut back, 4 bases at V and 2 bases at J, with 10 bases in the middle. The DNA for the CDR3 is TGCAGCGTTGGAGGACAGAACACAGATACGCAGTATTTT. Translating it yields CSVGGQNTDTQYF.

This clone was detected only a few times. The chain combines TRBV6-4 with TRBJ2-3, with TRBD2 as a possible D gene (5 bases). V shed 3 bases and J shed 5 bases, with 15 bases lying between them. The CDR3 has 15 amino acids. Germline V gene data show CDR1 as MRHNA and CDR2 as SNTAGT. CDR3 region: CASSDGLSGVDTQYF. The CDR3 DNA is TGTGCCAGCAGTGATGGACTTTCGGGTGTAGATACGCAGTATTTT.